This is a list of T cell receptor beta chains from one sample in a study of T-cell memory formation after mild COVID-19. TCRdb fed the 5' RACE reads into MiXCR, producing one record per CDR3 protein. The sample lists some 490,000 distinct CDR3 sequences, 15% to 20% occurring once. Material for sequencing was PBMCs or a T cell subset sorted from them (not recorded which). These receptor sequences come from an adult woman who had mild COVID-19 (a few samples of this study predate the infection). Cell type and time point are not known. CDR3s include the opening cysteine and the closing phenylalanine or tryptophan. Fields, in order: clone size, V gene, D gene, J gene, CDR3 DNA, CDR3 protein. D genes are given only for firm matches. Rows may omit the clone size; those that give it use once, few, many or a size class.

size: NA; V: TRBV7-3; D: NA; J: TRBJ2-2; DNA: TGTGCCAGCAGCTCGGCGGGGGGGGAGCTGTTTTTT; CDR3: CASSSAGGELFF
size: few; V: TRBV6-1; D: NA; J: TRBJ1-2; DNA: TGTGCCAGCAGTGCGGGGCACTATGGCTACACCTTC; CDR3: CASSAGHYGYTF
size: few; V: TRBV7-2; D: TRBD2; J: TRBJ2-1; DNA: TGTGCCAGCAGCCCCGGGACTAGCGGGAGCGGGTTCTTC; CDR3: CASSPGTSGSGFF
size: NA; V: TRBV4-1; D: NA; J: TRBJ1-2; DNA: TGCGCCAGCAGCCAATCAGTCAGCGAAAACTATGGCTACACCTTC; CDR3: CASSQSVSENYGYTF
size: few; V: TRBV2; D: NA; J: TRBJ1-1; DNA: TGTGCCAGCAGCCCCAATGGGAGGGGGGGGACTGAAGCTTTCTTT; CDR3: CASSPNGRGGTEAFF
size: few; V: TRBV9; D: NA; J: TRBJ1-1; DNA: TGTGCCAGCAGCGTAGAAGGCGGCCGAAACACTGAAGCTTTCTTT; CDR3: CASSVEGGRNTEAFF
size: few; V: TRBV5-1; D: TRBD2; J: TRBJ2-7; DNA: TGCGCCAGCAGCCGGGGGGAGGATTTTAACGAGCAGTACTTC; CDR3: CASSRGEDFNEQYF
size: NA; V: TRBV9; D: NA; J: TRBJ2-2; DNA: TGTGCCAGCAGCGTAGTTCAGGGAGGCACCGGGGAGCTGTTTTTT; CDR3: CASSVVQGGTGELFF
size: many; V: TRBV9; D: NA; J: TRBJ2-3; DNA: TGTGCCAGCAGCGTAGGAGGGGGGGCCTACACAGATACGCAGTATTTT; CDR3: CASSVGGGAYTDTQYF
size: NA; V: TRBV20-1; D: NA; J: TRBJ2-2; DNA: TGCAGTGCTATATTAGGCAACCCTCTGGAGCTGTTTTTT; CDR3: CSAILGNPLELFF
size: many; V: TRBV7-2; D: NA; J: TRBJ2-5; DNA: TGTGCCAGCAGCTTTTTGGGCGCAATTCAAGAGACCCAGTACTTC; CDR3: CASSFLGAIQETQYF
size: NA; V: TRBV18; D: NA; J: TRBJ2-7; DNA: TGTGCCAGTGCCCCGCAGGGGCCCTACGAGCAGTACTTC; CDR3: CASAPQGPYEQYF
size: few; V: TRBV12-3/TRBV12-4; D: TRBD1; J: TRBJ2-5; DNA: TGTGCCAGCGGAACCGGACAGGGTGGCCAAGAGACCCAGTACTTC; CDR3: CASGTGQGGQETQYF
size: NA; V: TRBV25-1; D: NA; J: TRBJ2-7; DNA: TGTGCCAGCAGTGATTGGGAGGCGACCTACGAGCAGTACTTC; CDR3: CASSDWEATYEQYF
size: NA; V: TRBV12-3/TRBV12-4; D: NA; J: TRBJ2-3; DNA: TGTGCCAGCAGTGACCCACCCACAGATACGCAGTATTTT; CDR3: CASSDPPTDTQYF
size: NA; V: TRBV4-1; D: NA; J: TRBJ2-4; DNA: TGCGCCAGCAGCCAAGCCCCCCCAGAGACCCTAGCCAAAAACATTCAGTACTTC; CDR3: CASSQAPPETLAKNIQYF
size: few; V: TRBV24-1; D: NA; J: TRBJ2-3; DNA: TGTGCCACCAGTGAATACTCGGGACCGAATACAGATACGCAGTATTTT; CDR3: CATSEYSGPNTDTQYF
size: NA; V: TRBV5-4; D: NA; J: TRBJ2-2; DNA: TGTGCCAGCAGCTCGACAGGAGCCGGGGAGCTGTTTTTT; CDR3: CASSSTGAGELFF
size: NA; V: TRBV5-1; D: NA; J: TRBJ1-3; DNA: TGCGCCAGCAGCCGAGGGATAGGCAGCAACACCATATATTTT; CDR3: CASSRGIGSNTIYF
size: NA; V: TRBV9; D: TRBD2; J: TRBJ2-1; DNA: TGTGCCAGCAGCTTCGGACTAGCGCAATACAATGAGCAGTTCTTC; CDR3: CASSFGLAQYNEQFF
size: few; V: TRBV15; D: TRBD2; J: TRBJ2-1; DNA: TGTGCCACCAGCAGAGAAGGGACTAGCGGGAGTCGGGGTGAGCAGTTCTTC; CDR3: CATSREGTSGSRGEQFF
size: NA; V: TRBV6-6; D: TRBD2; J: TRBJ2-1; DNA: TGTGCCAGCAGTTACCCCCCTGGGACTAGCACCTACAATGAGCAGTTCTTC; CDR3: CASSYPPGTSTYNEQFF
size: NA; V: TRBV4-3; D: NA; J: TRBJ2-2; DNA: TGCGCCAGCAGCCAGGGGTCTAAGGCGAGCGGGGAGCTGTTTTTT; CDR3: CASSQGSKASGELFF
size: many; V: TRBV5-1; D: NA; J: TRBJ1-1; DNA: TGCGCCAGCAGCTCCGGGCCGGAAACCTGGGCTGAAGCTTTCTTT; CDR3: CASSSGPETWAEAFF
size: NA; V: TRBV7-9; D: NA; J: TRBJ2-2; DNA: TGTGCCAGCAGCACGGCCGCCTCTTGGGAGACCGGGGAGCTGTTTTTT; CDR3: CASSTAASWETGELFF
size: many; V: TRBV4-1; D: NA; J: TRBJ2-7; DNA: TGCGCCAGCAGCCAAGACAGGGCCTTCTACGAGCAGTACTTC; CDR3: CASSQDRAFYEQYF
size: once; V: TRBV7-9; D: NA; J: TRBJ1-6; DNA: TGTGCCAGCAGCTTAGAATCGGGGAACTCACCCCTCCACTTT; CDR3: CASSLESGNSPLHF
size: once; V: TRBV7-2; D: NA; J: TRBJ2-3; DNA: TGTGCCAGCAGCTTAGGGGTTTTCGAAGGAGATACGCAGTATTTT; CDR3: CASSLGVFEGDTQYF
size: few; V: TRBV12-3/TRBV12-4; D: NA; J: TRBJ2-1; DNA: TGTGCCAGCAGAGCGGTTCGGGGGATACCCAATGAGCAGTTCTTC; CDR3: CASRAVRGIPNEQFF
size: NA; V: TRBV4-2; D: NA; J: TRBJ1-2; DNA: TGTGCCAGCAGCCAAGATGACGGCCTCTATGGCTACACCTTC; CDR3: CASSQDDGLYGYTF
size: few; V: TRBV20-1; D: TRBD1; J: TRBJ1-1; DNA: TGCAGTGCTCCTAGTCCAGGGGGAGGTACTGAAGCTTTCTTT; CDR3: CSAPSPGGGTEAFF
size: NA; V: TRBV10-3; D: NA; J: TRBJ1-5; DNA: TGTGCCATCAGTGACATCTCGAGCAATCAGCCCCAGCATTTT; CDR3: CAISDISSNQPQHF
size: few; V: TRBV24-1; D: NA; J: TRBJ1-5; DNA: TGTGCCACCAGACAGGGTGGCAATCAGCCCCAGCATTTT; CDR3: CATRQGGNQPQHF
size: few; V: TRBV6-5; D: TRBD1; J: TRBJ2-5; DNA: TGTGCCAGCAGTTCAGGGACAGGGACATTTCAAGAGACCCAGTACTTC; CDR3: CASSSGTGTFQETQYF
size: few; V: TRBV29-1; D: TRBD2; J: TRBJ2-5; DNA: TGCAGCGTTGAAAGCGGGAGGAGGTTGGAGACCCAGTACTTC; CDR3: CSVESGRRLETQYF
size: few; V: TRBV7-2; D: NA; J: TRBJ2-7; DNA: TGTGCCAGCAGCTTAGAGTTAGGTAGCTACGAGCAGTACTTC; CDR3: CASSLELGSYEQYF
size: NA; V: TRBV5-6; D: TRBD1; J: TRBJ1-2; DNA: TGTGCCAGCAGTCAAATACAGGGGGCTAACTATGGCTACACCTTC; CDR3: CASSQIQGANYGYTF
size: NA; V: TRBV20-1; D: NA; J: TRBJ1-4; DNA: TGCAGTGCTAGTCCCCCATGGGGGAATGAAAAACTGTTTTTT; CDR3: CSASPPWGNEKLFF
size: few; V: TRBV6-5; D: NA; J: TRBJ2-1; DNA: TGTGCCAGCAGTTACGCCAGGGGGGCGGAACATGAGCAGTTCTTC; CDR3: CASSYARGAEHEQFF
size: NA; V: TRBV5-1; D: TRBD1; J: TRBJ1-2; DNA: TGCGCCAGCAGCTTGGGCGAGGGGGCGCGAGGCTACACCTTC; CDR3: CASSLGEGARGYTF
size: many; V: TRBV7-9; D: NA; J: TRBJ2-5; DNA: TGTGCCAGCAGCTTACTGGCAGACCAAGAGACCCAGTACTTC; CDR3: CASSLLADQETQYF
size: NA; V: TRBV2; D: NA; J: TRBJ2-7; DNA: TGTGCCAGCAGCGGACGGAGCTACGAGCAGTACTTC; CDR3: CASSGRSYEQYF
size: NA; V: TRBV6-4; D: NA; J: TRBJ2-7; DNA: TGTGCCAGCACAACCCGGACGCCATTCTCCTACGAGCAGTACTTC; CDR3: CASTTRTPFSYEQYF
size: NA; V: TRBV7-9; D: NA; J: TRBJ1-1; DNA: TGTGCCAGCAGCTATCAGGGGCTGCAGAACACTGAAGCTTTCTTT; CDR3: CASSYQGLQNTEAFF
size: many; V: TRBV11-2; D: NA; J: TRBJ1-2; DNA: TGTGCCAGCAGCTTGACAGTCGGCTATGGCTACACCTTC; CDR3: CASSLTVGYGYTF
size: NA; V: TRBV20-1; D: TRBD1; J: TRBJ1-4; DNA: TGCAGTGCTAGAGAGAGACAGGGGGCTGGTGAAAAACTGTTTTTT; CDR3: CSARERQGAGEKLFF
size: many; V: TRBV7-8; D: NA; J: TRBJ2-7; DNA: TGTGCCAGCTCGCGTGCAGGGTCCTACGAGCAGTACTTC; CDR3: CASSRAGSYEQYF
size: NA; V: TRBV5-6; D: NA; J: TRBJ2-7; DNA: TGTGCCAGCAGCTTGCGTCACGCGTACTACGAGCAGTACTTC; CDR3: CASSLRHAYYEQYF
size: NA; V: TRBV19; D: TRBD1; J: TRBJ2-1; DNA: TGTGCCAGTAGTACAGGGACAGAGTACAGTGAGCAGTTCTTC; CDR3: CASSTGTEYSEQFF
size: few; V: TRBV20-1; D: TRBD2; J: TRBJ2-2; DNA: TGCAGTGCGCCGAGCGGGACCCTGAACACCGGGGAGCTGTTTTTT; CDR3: CSAPSGTLNTGELFF
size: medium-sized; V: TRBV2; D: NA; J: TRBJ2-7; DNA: TGTGCCAGCAGCGGAGGGGTCTCTTACGAGCAGTACTTC; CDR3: CASSGGVSYEQYF
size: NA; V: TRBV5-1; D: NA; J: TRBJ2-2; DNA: TGCGCCAGCAGCTTGGCCATCAGGGATCTCACCGGGGAGCTGTTTTTT; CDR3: CASSLAIRDLTGELFF
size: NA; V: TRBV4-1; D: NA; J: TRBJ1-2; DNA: TGCGCCAGCAGCCAATTTCGGGGGGCTGTTGGCTACACCTTC; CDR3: CASSQFRGAVGYTF
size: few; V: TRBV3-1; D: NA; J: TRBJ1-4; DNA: TGTGCCAGCAGCCAAGACCTTCCAACTAATGAAAAACTGTTTTTT; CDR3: CASSQDLPTNEKLFF
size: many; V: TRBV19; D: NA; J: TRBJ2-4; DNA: TGTGCCAGTAGCCACCGGGAGTGGAGGACCAAAAACATTCAGTACTTC; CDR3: CASSHREWRTKNIQYF
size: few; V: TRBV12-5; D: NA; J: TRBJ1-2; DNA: TGTGCTAGTGGTTTGGATACACCGAACTATGGCTACACCTTC; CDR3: CASGLDTPNYGYTF
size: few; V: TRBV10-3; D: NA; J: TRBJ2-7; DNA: TGTGCCATCAGTGATACAGGGACTAAGAGCTCCTACGAGCAGTACTTC; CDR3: CAISDTGTKSSYEQYF
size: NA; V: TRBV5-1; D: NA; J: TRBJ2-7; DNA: TGCGCCAGCAGCCCGGGTCGGGGAGGCAGGACCTACGAGCAGTACTTC; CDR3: CASSPGRGGRTYEQYF
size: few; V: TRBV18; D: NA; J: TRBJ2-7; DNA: TGTGCCAGCTCACCACTCGGGACTCCTGCCTACGAGCAGTACTTC; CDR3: CASSPLGTPAYEQYF
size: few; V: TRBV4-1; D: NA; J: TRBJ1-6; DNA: TGCGCCAGCAGCCATGTAGGGCTCGATAATTCACCCCTCCACTTT; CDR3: CASSHVGLDNSPLHF